This note documents a single T cell receptor (beta chain) sequence. This entry comes from a study of blood T cell repertoires in COVID-19. The CDR3 has 15 residues. Germline values: CDR1 SGDLS, CDR2 YYNGEE. V lost 0 bases, J lost 0 bases, and 3 bases stayed unmatched. The data were produced by immunoSEQ multiplex PCR, yet TCRdb's version contains in-frame clones alone and is incomplete. The sample contains 250,000 to 350,000 clones, roughly 80% of which appear only once. Source material: peripheral blood. The J gene is TRBJ2-7, the V gene TRBV9; 7 nucleotides line up with TRBD1. The clonotype originates from a human donor with COVID-19, enrolled during active disease. The donor label of this sample is uncertain. The CDR3 DNA reads TGTGCCAGCAGCGTAGAAGGGGACAGCTCCTACGAGCAGTACTTC. Translating gives CASSVEGDSSYEQYF.